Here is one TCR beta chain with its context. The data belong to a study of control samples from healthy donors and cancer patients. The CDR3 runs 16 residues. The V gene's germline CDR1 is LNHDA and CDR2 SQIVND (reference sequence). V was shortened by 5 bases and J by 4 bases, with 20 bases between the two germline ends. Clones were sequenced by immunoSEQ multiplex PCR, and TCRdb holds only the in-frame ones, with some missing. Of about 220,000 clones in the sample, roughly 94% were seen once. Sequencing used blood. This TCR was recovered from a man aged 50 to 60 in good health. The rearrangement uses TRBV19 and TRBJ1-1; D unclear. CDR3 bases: TGTGCCAGTAGTTTTCGACTTGGGGTCGGAATCACTGAAGCTTTCTTT. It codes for CASSFRLGVGITEAFF.